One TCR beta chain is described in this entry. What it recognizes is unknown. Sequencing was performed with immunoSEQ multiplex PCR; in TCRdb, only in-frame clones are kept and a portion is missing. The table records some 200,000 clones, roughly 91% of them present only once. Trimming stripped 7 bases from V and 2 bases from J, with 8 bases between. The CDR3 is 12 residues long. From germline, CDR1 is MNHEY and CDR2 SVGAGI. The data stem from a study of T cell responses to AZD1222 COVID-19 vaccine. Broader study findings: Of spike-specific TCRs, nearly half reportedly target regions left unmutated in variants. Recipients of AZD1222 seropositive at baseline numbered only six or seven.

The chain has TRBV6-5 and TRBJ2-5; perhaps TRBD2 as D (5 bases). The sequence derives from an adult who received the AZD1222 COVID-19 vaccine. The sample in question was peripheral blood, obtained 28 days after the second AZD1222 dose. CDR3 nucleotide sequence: TGTGCCAGCAAGGACTTACAAGAGACCCAGTACTTC. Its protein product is CASKDLQETQYF.